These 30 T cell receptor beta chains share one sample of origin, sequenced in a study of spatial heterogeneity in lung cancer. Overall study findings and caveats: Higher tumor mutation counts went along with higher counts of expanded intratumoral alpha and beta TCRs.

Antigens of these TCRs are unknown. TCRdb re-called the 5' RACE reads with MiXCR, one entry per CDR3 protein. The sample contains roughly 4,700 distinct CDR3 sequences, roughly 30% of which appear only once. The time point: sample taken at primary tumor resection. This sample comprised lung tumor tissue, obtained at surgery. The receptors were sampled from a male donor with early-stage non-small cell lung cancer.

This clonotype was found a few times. For the CDR3, the DNA is TGCAGCGCTTACAGGGTTCCCGGGGAGCCCCAGCATTTT. This translates into CSAYRVPGEPQHF. The chain combines TRBV29-1 with TRBJ1-5; perhaps TRBD1 as D (6 bases). The CDR3 loop spans 13 amino acids. CDR1 is SQVTM, CDR2 ANQGSEA, per germline. V lost 7 bases and J 8 bases, leaving 18 bases between the germline ends.

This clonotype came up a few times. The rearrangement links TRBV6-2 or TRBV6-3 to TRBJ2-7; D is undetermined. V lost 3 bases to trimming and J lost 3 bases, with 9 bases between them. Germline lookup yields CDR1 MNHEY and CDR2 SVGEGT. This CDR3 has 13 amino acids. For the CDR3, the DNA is TGTGCCAGCAGTTATGGAGCCGACTACGAGCAGTACTTC. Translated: CASSYGADYEQYF.

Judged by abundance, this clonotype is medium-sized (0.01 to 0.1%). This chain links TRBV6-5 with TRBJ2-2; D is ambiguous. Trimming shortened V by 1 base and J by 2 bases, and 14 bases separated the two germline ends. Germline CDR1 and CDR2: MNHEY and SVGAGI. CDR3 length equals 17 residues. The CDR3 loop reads CASSYFDLSENTGELFF. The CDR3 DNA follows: TGTGCCAGCAGTTACTTCGACCTTTCGGAAAACACCGGGGAGCTGTTTTTT.

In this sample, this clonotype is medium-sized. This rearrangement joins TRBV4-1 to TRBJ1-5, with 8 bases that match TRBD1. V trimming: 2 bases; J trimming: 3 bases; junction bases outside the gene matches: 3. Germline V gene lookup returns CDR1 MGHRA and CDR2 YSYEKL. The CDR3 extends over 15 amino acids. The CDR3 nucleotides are TGCGCCAGCAGCCAACCGGGACAGGTCAATCAGCCCCAGCATTTT. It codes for CASSQPGQVNQPQHF.

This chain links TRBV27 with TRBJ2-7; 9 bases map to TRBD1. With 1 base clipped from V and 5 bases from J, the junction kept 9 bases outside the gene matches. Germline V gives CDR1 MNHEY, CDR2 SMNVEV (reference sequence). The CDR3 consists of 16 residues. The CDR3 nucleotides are TGTGCCAGCAGTTTATTAACGGGACAGGGTGCCCACGAGCAGTACTTC. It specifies CASSLLTGQGAHEQYF.

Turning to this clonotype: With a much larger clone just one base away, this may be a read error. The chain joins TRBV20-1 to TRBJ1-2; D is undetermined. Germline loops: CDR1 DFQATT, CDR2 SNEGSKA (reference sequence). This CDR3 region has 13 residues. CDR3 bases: TGCGGCTCCCGACGTGGCCCTATGTATGGCTACACCTTC. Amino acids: CGSRRGPMYGYTF.

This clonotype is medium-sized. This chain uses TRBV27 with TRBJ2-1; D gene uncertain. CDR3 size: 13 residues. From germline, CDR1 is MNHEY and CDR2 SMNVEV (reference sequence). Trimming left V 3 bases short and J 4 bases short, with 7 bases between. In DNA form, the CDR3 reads TGTGCCAGCAGTTTGAGGAAATACAATGAGCAGTTCTTC. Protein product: CASSLRKYNEQFF.

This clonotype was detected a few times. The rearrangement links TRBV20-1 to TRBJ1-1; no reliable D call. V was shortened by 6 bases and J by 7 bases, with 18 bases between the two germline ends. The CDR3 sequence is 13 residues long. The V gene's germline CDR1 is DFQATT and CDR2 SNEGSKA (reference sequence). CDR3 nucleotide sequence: TGCAGTGCCGAAGGAAATTTACTCGGTGAAGCTTTCTTT. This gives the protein CSAEGNLLGEAFF.

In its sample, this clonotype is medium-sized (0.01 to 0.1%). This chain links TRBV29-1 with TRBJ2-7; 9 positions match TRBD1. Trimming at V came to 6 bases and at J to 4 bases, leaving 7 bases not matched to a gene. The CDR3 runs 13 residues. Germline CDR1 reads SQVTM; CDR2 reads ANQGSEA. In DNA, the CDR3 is TGCAGCGTCCAGGGACAGGGAGTATACGAGCAGTACTTC. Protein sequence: CSVQGQGVYEQYF.

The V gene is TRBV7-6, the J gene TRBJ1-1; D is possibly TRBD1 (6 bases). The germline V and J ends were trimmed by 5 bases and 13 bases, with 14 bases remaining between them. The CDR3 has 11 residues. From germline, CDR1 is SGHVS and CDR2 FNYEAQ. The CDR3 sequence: CASSARTVFFF. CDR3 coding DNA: TGTGCCAGCAGCGCTAGGACAGTCTTTTTCTTT.

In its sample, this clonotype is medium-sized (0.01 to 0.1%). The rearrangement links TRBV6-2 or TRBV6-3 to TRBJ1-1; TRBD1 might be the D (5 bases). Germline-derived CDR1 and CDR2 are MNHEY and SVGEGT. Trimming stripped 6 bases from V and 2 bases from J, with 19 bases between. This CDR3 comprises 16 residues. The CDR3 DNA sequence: TGTGCCAGCAGATCCGTCCTTCTCCAGGGAAACACTGAAGCTTTCTTT. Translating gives CASRSVLLQGNTEAFF.

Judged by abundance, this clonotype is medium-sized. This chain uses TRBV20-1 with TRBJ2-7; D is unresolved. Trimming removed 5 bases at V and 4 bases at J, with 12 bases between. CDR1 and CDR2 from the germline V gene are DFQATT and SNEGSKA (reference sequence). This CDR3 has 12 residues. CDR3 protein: CSAGQPPYEQYF. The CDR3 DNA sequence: TGCAGTGCTGGGCAACCACCTTACGAGCAGTACTTC.

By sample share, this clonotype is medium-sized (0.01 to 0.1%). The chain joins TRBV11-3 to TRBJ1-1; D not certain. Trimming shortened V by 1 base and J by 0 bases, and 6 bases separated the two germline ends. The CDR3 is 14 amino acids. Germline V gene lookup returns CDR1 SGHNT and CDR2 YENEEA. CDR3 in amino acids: CASSLGQLNTEAFF. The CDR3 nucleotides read TGTGCCAGCAGCTTAGGCCAGTTGAACACTGAAGCTTTCTTT.

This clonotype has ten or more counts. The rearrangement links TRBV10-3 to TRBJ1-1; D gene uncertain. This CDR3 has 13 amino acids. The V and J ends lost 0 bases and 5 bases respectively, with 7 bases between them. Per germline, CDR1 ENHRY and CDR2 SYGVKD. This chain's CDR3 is CAISESTGTEAFF. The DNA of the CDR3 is TGTGCCATCAGTGAGTCGACGGGGACTGAAGCTTTCTTT.

The CDR3 loop is CASTMTGDYGYTF. The CDR3 nucleotides read TGCGCCAGCACCATGACAGGTGACTATGGCTACACCTTC. The chain uses TRBV5-1 and TRBJ1-2, with D maybe TRBD1 (6 bases). This CDR3 comprises 13 residues. The germline V gene has CDR1 SGHRS and CDR2 YFSETQ. Between the trimmed V and J ends, which lost 6 bases and 3 bases, there was a span of 12 bases.

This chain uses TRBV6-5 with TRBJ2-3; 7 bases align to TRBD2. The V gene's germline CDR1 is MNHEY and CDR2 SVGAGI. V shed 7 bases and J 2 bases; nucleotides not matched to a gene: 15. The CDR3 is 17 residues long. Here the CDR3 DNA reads TGTGCCAGCACCAGATTAGTGGGAGGGCCCCTCACAGATACGCAGTATTTT. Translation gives CASTRLVGGPLTDTQYF.

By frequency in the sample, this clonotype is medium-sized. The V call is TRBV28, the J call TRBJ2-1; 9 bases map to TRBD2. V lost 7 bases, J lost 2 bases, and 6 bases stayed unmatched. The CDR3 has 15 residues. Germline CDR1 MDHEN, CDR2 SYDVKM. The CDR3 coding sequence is TGTGCCAGCATCCCGAGCGGGGGGACCTACAATGAGCAGTTCTTC. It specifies CASIPSGGTYNEQFF.

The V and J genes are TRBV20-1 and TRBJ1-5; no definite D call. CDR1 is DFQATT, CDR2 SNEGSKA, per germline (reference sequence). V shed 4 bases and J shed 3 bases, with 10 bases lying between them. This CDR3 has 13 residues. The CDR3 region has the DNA TGCAGTGCTATCTCGGGATTCAATCAGCCCCAGCATTTT. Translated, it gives CSAISGFNQPQHF.

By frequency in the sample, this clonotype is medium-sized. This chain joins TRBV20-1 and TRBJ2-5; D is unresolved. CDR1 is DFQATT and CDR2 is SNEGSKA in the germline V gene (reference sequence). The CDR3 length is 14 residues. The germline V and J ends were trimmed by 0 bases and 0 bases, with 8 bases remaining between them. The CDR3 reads CSARDRTYQETQYF. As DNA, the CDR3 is TGCAGTGCTAGAGATCGCACGTACCAAGAGACCCAGTACTTC.

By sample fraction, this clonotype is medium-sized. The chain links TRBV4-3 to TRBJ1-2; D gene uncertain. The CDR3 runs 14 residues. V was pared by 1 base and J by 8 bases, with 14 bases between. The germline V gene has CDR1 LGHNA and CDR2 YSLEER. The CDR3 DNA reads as TGCGCCAGCAGCCAAGTCCTGGGAGGTAGGGGCTACACCTTC. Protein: CASSQVLGGRGYTF.

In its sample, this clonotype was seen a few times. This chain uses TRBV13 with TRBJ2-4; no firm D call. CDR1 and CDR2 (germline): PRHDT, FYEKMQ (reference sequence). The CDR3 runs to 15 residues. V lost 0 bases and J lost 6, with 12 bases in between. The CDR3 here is CASSLGGALVNIQYF. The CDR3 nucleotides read TGTGCCAGCAGCTTAGGGGGTGCGCTAGTAAACATTCAGTACTTC. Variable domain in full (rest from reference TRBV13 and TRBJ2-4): AAGVIQSPRHLIKEKRETATLKCYPIPRHDTVYWYQQGPGQDPQFLISFYEKMQSDKGSIPDRFSAQQFSDYHSELNMSSLELGDSALYFCASSLGGALVNIQYFGAGTRLSVL.

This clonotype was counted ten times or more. CDR3 loop: CASSPRQGSDTQYF. The DNA of the CDR3 is TGTGCCAGCAGCCCACGACAGGGTTCCGATACGCAGTATTTT. This rearrangement joins TRBV5-6 to TRBJ2-3, with 7 bases identical to TRBD1. In germline, CDR1 is SGHDT, CDR2 YYEEEE. The CDR3 totals 14 residues. V gave up 4 bases and J gave up 6 bases; unmatched junction bases: 8.

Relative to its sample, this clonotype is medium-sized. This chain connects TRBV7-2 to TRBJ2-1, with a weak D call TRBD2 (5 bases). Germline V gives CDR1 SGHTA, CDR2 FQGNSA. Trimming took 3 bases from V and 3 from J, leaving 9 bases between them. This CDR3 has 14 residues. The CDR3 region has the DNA TGTGCCAGCAGCTTTAGACGGGACTACAATGAGCAGTTCTTC. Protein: CASSFRRDYNEQFF. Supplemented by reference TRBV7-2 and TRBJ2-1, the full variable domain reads GAGVSQSPSNKVTEKGKDVELRCDPISGHTALYWYRQSLGQGLEFLIYFQGNSAPDKSGLPSDRFSAERTGGSVSTLTIQRTQQEDSAVYLCASSFRRDYNEQFFGPGTRLTVL.

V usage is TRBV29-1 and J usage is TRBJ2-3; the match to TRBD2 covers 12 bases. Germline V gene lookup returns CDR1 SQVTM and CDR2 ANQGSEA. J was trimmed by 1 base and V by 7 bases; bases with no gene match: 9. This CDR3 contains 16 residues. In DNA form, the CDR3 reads TGCAGCGCCGCACAGACTAGCGGGAGTGGCACAGATACGCAGTATTTT. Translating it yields CSAAQTSGSGTDTQYF.

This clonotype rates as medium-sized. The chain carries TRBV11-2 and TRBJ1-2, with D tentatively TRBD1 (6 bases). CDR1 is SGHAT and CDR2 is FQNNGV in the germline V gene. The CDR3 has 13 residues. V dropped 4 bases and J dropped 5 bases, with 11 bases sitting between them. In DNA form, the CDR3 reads TGTGCCAGCAGCTCCACAGGGAGGTATGGCTACACCTTC. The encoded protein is CASSSTGRYGYTF.

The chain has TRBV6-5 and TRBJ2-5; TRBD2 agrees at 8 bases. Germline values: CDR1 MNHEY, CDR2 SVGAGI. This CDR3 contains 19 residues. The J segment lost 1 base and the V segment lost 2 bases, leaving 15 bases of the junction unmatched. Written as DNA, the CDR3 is TGTGCCAGCAGTTACCAGAAGGTCACGTGGGGGACTAGCCAAGAGACCCAGTACTTC. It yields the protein CASSYQKVTWGTSQETQYF.

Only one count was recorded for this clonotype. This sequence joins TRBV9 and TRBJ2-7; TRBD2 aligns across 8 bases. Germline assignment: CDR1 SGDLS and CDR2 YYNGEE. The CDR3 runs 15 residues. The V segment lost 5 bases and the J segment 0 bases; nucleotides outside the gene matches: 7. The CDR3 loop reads CASSSSGTSSYEQYF. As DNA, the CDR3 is TGTGCCAGCAGTTCATCTGGGACTAGCTCCTACGAGCAGTACTTC.

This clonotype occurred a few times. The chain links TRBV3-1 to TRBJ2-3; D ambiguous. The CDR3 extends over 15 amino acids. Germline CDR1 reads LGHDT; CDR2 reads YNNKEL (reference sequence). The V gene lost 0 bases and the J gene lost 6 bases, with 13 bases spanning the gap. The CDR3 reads CASSQDGRFDDTQYF. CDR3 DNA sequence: TGTGCCAGCAGCCAAGATGGGCGGTTCGACGATACGCAGTATTTT.

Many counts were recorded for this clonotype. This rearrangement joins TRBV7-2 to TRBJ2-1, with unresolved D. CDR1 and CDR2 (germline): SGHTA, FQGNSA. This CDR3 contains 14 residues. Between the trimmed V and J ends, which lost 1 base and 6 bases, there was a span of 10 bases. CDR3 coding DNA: TGTGCCAGCAGCTTAGGTGGCAGAGTCAATGAGCAGTTCTTC. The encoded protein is CASSLGGRVNEQFF.

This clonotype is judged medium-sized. CDR3 residues: CASSFSGADIQYF. In DNA form, the CDR3 reads TGTGCCAGCAGTTTTTCAGGGGCAGACATTCAGTACTTC. The chain joins TRBV28 to TRBJ2-4, with D perhaps matching TRBD1 (6 bases). The length of the CDR3 is 13 residues. Germline values: CDR1 MDHEN, CDR2 SYDVKM. V lost 3 bases and J lost 8, with 11 bases in between.